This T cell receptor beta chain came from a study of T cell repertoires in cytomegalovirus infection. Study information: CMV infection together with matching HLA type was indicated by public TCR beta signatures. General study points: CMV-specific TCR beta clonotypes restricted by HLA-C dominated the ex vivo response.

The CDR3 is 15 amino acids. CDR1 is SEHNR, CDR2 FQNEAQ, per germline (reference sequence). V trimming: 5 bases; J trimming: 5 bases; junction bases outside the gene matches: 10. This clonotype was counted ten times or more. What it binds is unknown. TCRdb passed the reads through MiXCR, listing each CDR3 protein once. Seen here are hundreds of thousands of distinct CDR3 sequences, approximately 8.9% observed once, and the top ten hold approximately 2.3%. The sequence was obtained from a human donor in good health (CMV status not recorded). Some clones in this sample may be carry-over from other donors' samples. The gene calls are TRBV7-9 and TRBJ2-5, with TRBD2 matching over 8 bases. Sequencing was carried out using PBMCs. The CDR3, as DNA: TGTGCCAGCAGCGCTGGGACTAGAGGGTGGGAGACCCAGTACTTC. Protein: CASSAGTRGWETQYF.